This T cell receptor beta chain emerged from a study of OX40 agonist ivuxolimab in advanced cancers. The sampling schedule covered blood at baseline, cycle 4 day 1, and cycle 7 day 1. The CDR3 has 15 amino acids. The germline CDR1 and CDR2 sequences are MNHEY and SVGAGI. Losses at the gene ends were 2 bases for V and 3 bases for J; bases not matched to a gene: 5. Details on this clone: The antigen is unknown.

Findings and limits, study-wide: Expanded peripheral T cell antigen specificity was not determined.

The repertoire was sequenced with immunoSEQ multiplex PCR; TCRdb's copy has only in-frame clones and lacks some. The sample consists of tens of thousands of clones, 85% of them appearing once. The rearrangement uses TRBV6-5 and TRBJ2-3, with TRBD1 matching 7 bases. The sequencing used CD4+ or CD8+ T cells sorted from blood, collected in a trial of the OX40 agonist ivuxolimab. The sequence was collected from an adult with an advanced solid tumor such as melanoma, head and neck, liver or kidney cancer. The CDR3 nucleotides are TGTGCCAGCAGTTACCGGGGCAGGGGGACAGATACGCAGTATTTT. Encoded protein: CASSYRGRGTDTQYF.